Reported below is one TCR beta chain. Its recognized antigen is unknown. No qualities accompany the bases; no much larger clone lies one base away. Libraries came from the immunoSEQ multiplex PCR assay. TCRdb stores this immuneACCESS table with in-frame sequences only. Part of the clones is absent; in the studies checked, under half of the shortfall reflects unresolved V genes, and no reason is known for the rest. The sample table contains around 85,000 clones; only one count was recorded for approximately 94% of them. The ten largest clonotypes hold approximately 4.8% of the sample. Ends trimmed: V by 2 bases, J by 0 bases; bases unmatched to a gene: 8. The germline V gene encodes CDR1 SGHRS and CDR2 YFSETQ. The CDR3 runs 17 amino acids, cysteine and phenylalanine included. Only the CDR3 region is kept as DNA, spanning 51 bases read in frame from base 1. This specimen comes from a study of control samples from healthy donors and cancer patients (dated by TCRdb to about 2020).

This receptor was identified in a woman aged 18 to 35 in good health. Material for sequencing was blood. The V gene is TRBV5-1 and the J gene is TRBJ1-1, with 9 bases aligning to TRBD1. The CDR3 region: CASSLMDRGVMNTEAFF. The DNA sequence follows: TGCGCCAGCAGCTTAATGGACAGGGGTGTTATGAACACTGAAGCTTTCTTT.